Listed below are T cell receptor beta chains from one sample, sequenced in a study of CD8 T cells in ankylosing spondylitis. Each CDR3 protein is one row after TCRdb ran MiXCR on the 5' RACE reads. Among about 160,000 distinct CDR3 sequences listed, about 16% were seen once. What was sequenced was blood, either unsorted or a sorted T cell fraction (not recorded which). These receptors came from a male donor with ankylosing spondylitis or in good health (not recorded which). CDR3s include the opening cysteine and the closing phenylalanine or tryptophan. Each record gives: J gene, D gene, V gene, clone size, CDR3 DNA, CDR3 protein. The D gene is left open where the match is weak. A clone size is listed for some rows: how often the clone was seen (once, few, many), or a class if it is expanded.

J: TRBJ2-5; D: TRBD2; V: TRBV18; size: -; DNA: TGTGCCAGCTCACCGGCAAAAGCGGGAGTGTCAGAGACCCAGTACTTC; CDR3: CASSPAKAGVSETQYF
J: TRBJ2-2; D: TRBD1; V: TRBV5-1; size: many; DNA: TGCGCCAGCAGCTTGTGGACAGGGACCGGGGAGCTGTTTTTT; CDR3: CASSLWTGTGELFF
J: TRBJ2-5; D: TRBD1; V: TRBV20-1; size: few; DNA: TGCAGTGCTCCTCGGACAGGTGGATACCAAGAGACCCAGTACTTC; CDR3: CSAPRTGGYQETQYF
J: TRBJ2-7; D: TRBD2; V: TRBV7-8; size: many; DNA: TGTGCCAGCAGCGCCTACAGACTAGCGCCCTACGAGCAGTACTTC; CDR3: CASSAYRLAPYEQYF
J: TRBJ2-1; D: TRBD2; V: TRBV6-1; size: many; DNA: TGTGCCAGCAGTAAAATACTACCCGGGACTAGCCCCTACAATGAGCAGTTCTTC; CDR3: CASSKILPGTSPYNEQFF
J: TRBJ1-2; D: -; V: TRBV29-1; size: few; DNA: TGCAGCGTGTCTGATGGCGACTATGGCTACACCTTC; CDR3: CSVSDGDYGYTF
J: TRBJ1-5; D: -; V: TRBV7-2; size: -; DNA: TGTGCCAGCAGCTTAGTCTCCAAGGCGGATCAGCCCCAGCATTTT; CDR3: CASSLVSKADQPQHF
J: TRBJ1-1; D: -; V: TRBV29-1; size: -; DNA: TGCAGCGCCGAAGATGGAACTGAAGCTTTCTTT; CDR3: CSAEDGTEAFF
J: TRBJ2-1; D: -; V: TRBV20-1; size: -; DNA: TGCAGTCCTCTATCCAGGGGAGCAGCGGACAATGAGCAGTTCTTC; CDR3: CSPLSRGAADNEQFF
J: TRBJ2-7; D: -; V: TRBV4-1; size: few; DNA: TGCGCCAGCAGCCAAGAATGGTCGGGGGTGATGTCAGGCGAGCAGTACTTC; CDR3: CASSQEWSGVMSGEQYF
J: TRBJ2-5; D: -; V: TRBV5-1; size: many; DNA: TGCGCCAGCAGCTTAGGAGGGGGAGGGCCTCTAGAGACCCAGTACTTC; CDR3: CASSLGGGGPLETQYF
J: TRBJ2-1; D: TRBD2; V: TRBV5-1; size: -; DNA: TGCGCCAGCAGCCGGACCCAAAGCGGGAGGTTCAACAATGAGCAGTTCTTC; CDR3: CASSRTQSGRFNNEQFF
J: TRBJ1-3; D: -; V: TRBV7-6; size: few; DNA: TGTGCCAGCAGCCCACGGAGGGCCTACTCTGGAAACACCATATATTTT; CDR3: CASSPRRAYSGNTIYF
J: TRBJ2-7; D: TRBD1; V: TRBV2; size: -; DNA: TGTGCCAGCAGTGGGGATACAGGGGGCGCGCCCTACGAGCAGTACTTC; CDR3: CASSGDTGGAPYEQYF
J: TRBJ2-3; D: -; V: TRBV24-1; size: -; DNA: TGTGCCACCAGTGATTTGCCGGCAGGGACAGATACGCAGTATTTT; CDR3: CATSDLPAGTDTQYF
J: TRBJ2-2; D: TRBD1; V: TRBV7-2; size: many; DNA: TGTGCCAGCACCGACAGGGCGAACACCGGGGAGCTGTTTTTT; CDR3: CASTDRANTGELFF
J: TRBJ2-7; D: TRBD2; V: TRBV4-1; size: -; DNA: TGCGCCAGCAGCCAAGAATCACGGCGGGAGGATCAGCCCTACGAGCAGTACTTC; CDR3: CASSQESRREDQPYEQYF
J: TRBJ1-5; D: -; V: TRBV27; size: many; DNA: TGTGCCAGCAGTTCTCTAGGGGGGAATCAGCCCCAGCATTTT; CDR3: CASSSLGGNQPQHF
J: TRBJ2-2; D: -; V: TRBV5-1; size: many; DNA: TGCGCCAGCAGCTTGCGAGGACCGAACACCGGGGAGCTGTTTTTT; CDR3: CASSLRGPNTGELFF
J: TRBJ2-1; D: -; V: TRBV6-1; size: -; DNA: TGTGCCAGCAGTCGAACAGGGAGCCGGAACAATGAGCAGTTCTTC; CDR3: CASSRTGSRNNEQFF
J: TRBJ2-3; D: -; V: TRBV5-1; size: many; DNA: TGCGCCAGCAGCTCGGACCCCACAGATACGCAGTATTTT; CDR3: CASSSDPTDTQYF
J: TRBJ1-1; D: -; V: TRBV10-3; size: many; DNA: TGTGCCATCAGTGAGTCGATTAGAGGAGACACTGAAGCTTTCTTT; CDR3: CAISESIRGDTEAFF
J: TRBJ2-4; D: TRBD1; V: TRBV2; size: many; DNA: TGTGCCAGCAACACAGGGGGCTTAGCCAAAAACATTCAGTACTTC; CDR3: CASNTGGLAKNIQYF
J: TRBJ2-5; D: TRBD2; V: TRBV5-6; size: -; DNA: TGTGCCAGCAGCCTAGGACTAGTAAGGGAGACCCAGTACTTC; CDR3: CASSLGLVRETQYF
J: TRBJ2-4; D: TRBD1; V: TRBV6-5; size: -; DNA: TGTGCCAGCAGTTACTCCGACGGGACAGGGAGCCTTCGGGAAAACATTCAGTACTTC; CDR3: CASSYSDGTGSLRENIQYF
J: TRBJ1-3; D: -; V: TRBV7-3; size: -; DNA: TGTGCCAGCAGCCCTGACGGAAAGAGTCGCTCTGGAAACACCATATATTTT; CDR3: CASSPDGKSRSGNTIYF
J: TRBJ1-2; D: -; V: TRBV7-9; size: -; DNA: TGTGCCAGCAGCTTAACAGCGGACTATGGCTACACCTTC; CDR3: CASSLTADYGYTF
J: TRBJ2-5; D: TRBD2; V: TRBV20-1; size: -; DNA: TGCAGTGCTAGTAGGACTAGCGCTCAAGAGACCCAGTACTTC; CDR3: CSASRTSAQETQYF
J: TRBJ2-7; D: TRBD2; V: TRBV20-1; size: -; DNA: TGCAGTGCTAGTACATCAACTAGCGGTCCTTCCTACGAGCAGTACTTC; CDR3: CSASTSTSGPSYEQYF
J: TRBJ2-7; D: -; V: TRBV2; size: few; DNA: TGTGCCAGCAGTGCATTAGGGGTCTTTTACGAGCAGTACTTC; CDR3: CASSALGVFYEQYF
J: TRBJ2-7; D: -; V: TRBV5-1; size: many; DNA: TGCGCCAGCAGCTTGGCCAGGGGTTTGGGCTACGAGCAGTACTTC; CDR3: CASSLARGLGYEQYF
J: TRBJ2-3; D: TRBD1; V: TRBV6-1; size: -; DNA: TGTGCCAGCAGTGAAGGGACAGGTCGCACAGATACGCAGTATTTT; CDR3: CASSEGTGRTDTQYF
J: TRBJ1-3; D: -; V: TRBV9; size: -; DNA: TGTGCCAGCAGCGTAGGTCCCCCGGGACACTTCTCTGGAAACACCATATATTTT; CDR3: CASSVGPPGHFSGNTIYF
J: TRBJ1-5; D: -; V: TRBV12-3/TRBV12-4; size: -; DNA: TGTGCCAGCTCCTCTGGCGGGTTCCAGCCCCAGCATTTT; CDR3: CASSSGGFQPQHF
J: TRBJ2-1; D: -; V: TRBV6-5; size: few; DNA: TGTGCCAGCAGTTACGGAACCGGAGCAGTATACAATGAGCAGTTCTTC; CDR3: CASSYGTGAVYNEQFF
J: TRBJ2-5; D: -; V: TRBV5-1; size: medium-sized; DNA: TGCGCCAGCAGCTTCCAAGAGACCCAGTACTTC; CDR3: CASSFQETQYF
J: TRBJ1-1; D: -; V: TRBV10-3; size: many; DNA: TGTGCCACACAGGGACCCTACACTGAAGCTTTCTTT; CDR3: CATQGPYTEAFF
J: TRBJ2-1; D: TRBD2; V: TRBV20-1; size: few; DNA: TGCTGTGCTAGAGATGTCGGCGGGAGGGCCATGTCCTACAATGAGCAGTTCTTC; CDR3: CCARDVGGRAMSYNEQFF
J: TRBJ2-1; D: TRBD2; V: TRBV27; size: -; DNA: TGTGCCAGCAGTTTTTACCGGACTAGCGGGAGGGGCTATGAGCAGTTCTTC; CDR3: CASSFYRTSGRGYEQFF
J: TRBJ2-3; D: -; V: TRBV11-2; size: -; DNA: TGTGCCAGCAGCCCCGGTTGGGCGGGAAACTTCAGCACAGATACGCAGTATTTT; CDR3: CASSPGWAGNFSTDTQYF
J: TRBJ2-7; D: TRBD2; V: TRBV4-1; size: -; DNA: TGCGCCAGCAGCCAAGAGGGACTAGCGGCCATAATCTACGAGCAGTACTTC; CDR3: CASSQEGLAAIIYEQYF
J: TRBJ2-1; D: -; V: TRBV20-1; size: -; DNA: TGCAGTCCCTCAGACGGAGGGGCTGAGCAGTTCTTC; CDR3: CSPSDGGAEQFF